The present TCR beta chain was sequenced within a study of blood T cell repertoires in COVID-19. Overall study context: Some COVID-19 samples were acute and others convalescent; all came from the United States, Italy and Spain. PBMCs, B-cell-depleted T cells, or T cells provided the cDNA or gDNA that made up the material.

As handled by the study authors: Estimation of nucleated cell counts was performed using reference gene primer amplification. This table comes from immunoSEQ multiplex PCR, and its TCRdb copy is limited to in-frame clones, with some not included. V and J calls and clone size are given by that table; D and trimming were obtained from the DNA. The top ten hold less than 10% of the sample, which has hundreds of thousands of clones, roughly 88% seen once. This receptor was taken from a young man with active or convalescent COVID-19. The material sequenced was peripheral blood.

The CDR3 bases are TGCAGCGTTGGGGACAGGGATCAGCCCCAGCATTTT. It yields the protein CSVGDRDQPQHF. The chain couples TRBV29-1 to TRBJ1-5, with 9 bases identical to TRBD1. The V gene's germline CDR1 is SQVTM and CDR2 ANQGSEA. After removal of 4 bases from V and 5 bases from J, the junction contained 0 bases not matched to a gene. The CDR3 contains 12 residues.